These 15 T cell receptor beta chains came from one sample sequenced in a study of T cells in Graves' hyperthyroidism and ophthalmopathy. RNA transcripts served as the template for amplifying TCR beta CDR3 regions. The HTBI set primed first-round TCR CDR3 RT-PCR. Each CDR3 protein is one row after TCRdb ran MiXCR on the multiplex PCR reads. The sample has 250,000 to 300,000 distinct CDR3 sequences; about 14% are singletons. Sequences were obtained from blood. These receptors all stem from a woman in her 30s with Graves' hyperthyroidism that later progressed to Graves' ophthalmopathy.

The gene calls are TRBV6-1 and TRBJ2-5; D not certain. CDR1 and CDR2 (germline): MNHNS, SASEGT. The CDR3 is made up of 12 amino acids. V shed 6 bases and J shed 2 bases, with 7 bases lying between them. Here the CDR3 reads CASRSTQETQYF. CDR3 bases: TGTGCCAGCAGGTCCACTCAAGAGACCCAGTACTTC.

This clonotype was picked up many times. The V gene is TRBV28, the J gene TRBJ2-7; D gene uncertain. Germline CDR1 and CDR2: MDHEN and SYDVKM. Trimming left V 8 bases short and J 5 bases short, with 16 bases between. This CDR3 has 13 amino acids. DNA for the CDR3: TGTGCCAGCGGTATCGAGTTAGCCCACGAGCAGTACTTC. Encoded protein: CASGIELAHEQYF.

In its sample, this clonotype was seen a few times. This chain uses TRBV9 with TRBJ2-1, with 14 nucleotides matching TRBD2. The J segment lost 7 bases and the V segment lost 3 bases, leaving 12 bases of the junction unmatched. The CDR3 length is 18 residues. Germline loops: CDR1 SGDLS, CDR2 YYNGEE. CDR3 amino acids: CASSGISGTSGSRNEQFF. As DNA, the CDR3 is TGTGCCAGCAGCGGAATCTCAGGGACTAGCGGGAGTAGGAATGAGCAGTTCTTC.

V gene TRBV12-3 or TRBV12-4 combines with J gene TRBJ1-6, with 9 bases matching TRBD1. The V and J ends lost 4 bases and 10 bases, in that order; junction bases with no gene match: 5. CDR3 length: 14 amino acids. The DNA for the CDR3 is TGTGCCAGCAGTTGGACAGGGGCGGACTCACCCCTCCACTTT. Residues: CASSWTGADSPLHF.

As to this clonotype: A much more abundant neighbour one base away suggests this may be a read error. The chain has TRBV2 and TRBJ2-3; D remains ambiguous. The CDR3 loop spans 10 amino acids. V gave up 10 bases and J gave up 8 bases, with 10 bases separating them. The germline V gene encodes CDR1 SNHLY and CDR2 FYNNEI. The CDR3 DNA sequence: TGTGCCACGGGCCCAGGTACGCAGTATTTT. It codes for CATGPGTQYF.

This clonotype occurred many times. This chain joins TRBV6-2 or TRBV6-3 and TRBJ2-3, with D uncertain. CDR1 is MNHEY, CDR2 SVGEGT, per germline. CDR3 length equals 9 residues. The germline V and J ends were trimmed by 8 bases and 6 bases, with 3 bases remaining between them. CDR3 sequence reads: CASGDTQYF. CDR3 bases: TGTGCCAGCGGTGATACGCAGTATTTT.

There are many counts of this clonotype. V usage is TRBV19 and J usage is TRBJ1-5; no firm D call. V lost 1 base and J lost 2, with 6 bases in between. The CDR3 totals 14 residues. Germline CDR1 LNHDA, CDR2 SQIVND (reference sequence). The CDR3 sequence: CASSIVQGNQPQHF. CDR3 coding DNA: TGTGCCAGTAGTATAGTTCAGGGCAATCAGCCCCAGCATTTT.

The sample holds many counts of this clonotype. The V gene is TRBV27, the J gene TRBJ1-1; D uncertain. This CDR3 is 13 amino acids long. Trimming took 6 bases from V and 1 from J, leaving 9 bases between them. From germline, CDR1 is MNHEY and CDR2 SMNVEV (reference sequence). The chain's CDR3 is CASSTSGNTEAFF. CDR3 coding DNA: TGTGCCAGCAGCACGTCAGGGAACACTGAAGCTTTCTTT.

This clonotype was recorded many times. J is TRBJ2-3 and V is TRBV6-2 or TRBV6-3, with D possibly TRBD1 on 6 matching bases. Germline V gene lookup returns CDR1 MNHEY and CDR2 SVGEGT. V was clipped by 6 bases and J by 0 bases, with 13 bases between them. The CDR3 has 15 residues. DNA of the CDR3: TGTGCCAGCAGCTCACGACAGGCTAGCACAGATACGCAGTATTTT. It is translated as CASSSRQASTDTQYF.

As for this clonotype: This may stem from a read error, because a much larger clone lies one nucleotide away. The chain recombines TRBV12-3 or TRBV12-4 with TRBJ2-2, with D maybe TRBD2 (5 bases). CDR3 length: 13 residues. CDR3 region: CASSRSDPGEQFF. The CDR3, as DNA: TGTGCCAGCAGTCGGAGTGATCCCGGGGAGCAGTTTTTT.

The V gene is TRBV29-1, the J gene TRBJ2-1; 10 positions agree with TRBD2. This CDR3 has 17 residues. Germline lookup yields CDR1 SQVTM and CDR2 ANQGSEA. J lost 5 bases, V lost 0 bases, and 10 bases had no gene match. CDR3 in DNA: TGCAGCGTTGAAGACCCCACTCGTAGCGGGAGGCACAATGAGCAGTTCTTC. Translated, it gives CSVEDPTRSGRHNEQFF.

Ten or more counts support this clonotype. This chain links TRBV6-1 with TRBJ2-2, with D possibly being TRBD2 (5 bases). This CDR3 contains 15 residues. Germline V lookup: CDR1 MNHNS, CDR2 SASEGT. With 6 bases removed from V and 1 base from J, the gap between germline ends came to 12 bases. Here the CDR3 DNA reads TGTGCCAGCAGGGCCTATAGCGTGAACACCGGGGAGCTGTTTTTT. Translating it yields CASRAYSVNTGELFF.

The chain has TRBV5-1 and TRBJ1-5, with 7 bases fitting TRBD1. The germline gives CDR1 SGHRS, CDR2 YFSETQ. V lost 3 bases, J lost 9 bases, and 12 bases stayed unmatched. CDR3 length equals 15 residues. Here the CDR3 reads CASSSYDRAVGPQHF. The CDR3, as DNA: TGCGCCAGCAGCTCCTACGACAGGGCGGTTGGGCCCCAGCATTTT.

This clonotype occurred many times. V and J are TRBV20-1 and TRBJ2-7; 8 positions match TRBD2. The CDR3 has 15 amino acids. V trimming: 2 bases; J trimming: 2 bases; junction bases outside the gene matches: 8. Germline V CDR1 and CDR2: DFQATT, SNEGSKA (reference sequence). The chain's CDR3 is CSARPGEAGAYEQYF. The CDR3, as DNA: TGCAGTGCTAGACCTGGGGAAGCGGGGGCCTACGAGCAGTACTTC.

This clonotype occurred many times. V and J are TRBV29-1 and TRBJ2-1, with D perhaps TRBD2 (6 bases). Per germline, CDR1 SQVTM and CDR2 ANQGSEA. The V gene lost 3 bases and the J gene lost 8 bases, with 11 bases spanning the gap. The CDR3 is 12 amino acids. CDR3 DNA sequence: TGCAGCGTTGAGGAATCGGGGGATGAGCAGTTCTTC. Translated: CSVEESGDEQFF.